The rows below give T cell receptor beta chains drawn from one sample of a study of response to subunit inactivated influenza vaccine. TCRdb analysed the RT-PCR reads with MiXCR anew, one entry per CDR3 protein. The repertoire holds roughly 570,000 distinct CDR3 sequences, with around 15% as singletons. Source: PBMCs from blood, taken 11 to 12 days after vaccination. Receptor source: a man between 45 and 60 years old who received an inactivated influenza vaccine. Both conserved end residues are part of each CDR3. A D gene is named only where the DNA matches it firmly. Clone size is shown for a subset of rows, as once, few, many or a class of expanded clone.

>TRBV20-1|.|.|TRBJ2-3
TGCAGTGCTAGTACGGGGGGCAACACAGATACGCAGTATTTT
CSASTGGNTDTQYF
>TRBV7-2|.|TRBD2|TRBJ2-7
TGTGCCAGCAGCTTAGCTGCTAGCGGGGTACCCTACGAGCAGTACTTC
CASSLAASGVPYEQYF
>TRBV24-1|many|.|TRBJ2-1
TGTGCCACCAGTGACCAGAGGACAGCCTCCTACAATGAGCAGTTCTTC
CATSDQRTASYNEQFF
>TRBV11-1|few|TRBD1|TRBJ2-3
TGTGCCAGCGGTAACCCCAGGGGACAGGGGACCTCTAGCACAGATACGCAGTATTTT
CASGNPRGQGTSSTDTQYF
>TRBV12-3/TRBV12-4|few|.|TRBJ2-1
TGTGCCAGCCGTTTGGGGCCAAGAGACAATGAGCAGTTCTTC
CASRLGPRDNEQFF
>TRBV30|few|TRBD1|TRBJ2-1
TGTGCCTGGAGTCGGACAGGCAATGAGCAGTTCTTC
CAWSRTGNEQFF
>TRBV5-1|.|TRBD2|TRBJ2-4
TGCGCCAGCAGCTTGGCACCGGGGGGCATTCAGTACTTC
CASSLAPGGIQYF
>TRBV7-8|few|.|TRBJ1-1
TGTGCCAGCAGCTTAGGGGGCAGGGGAGGGGAAGCTTTCTTT
CASSLGGRGGEAFF
>TRBV11-2|.|.|TRBJ2-1
TGTGCCAGCAGCCCCCAAGGGGGGGTAGCTAAATACAATGAGCAGTTCTTC
CASSPQGGVAKYNEQFF
>TRBV6-2/TRBV6-3|.|.|TRBJ1-5
TGTGCTACAGCCGGGAGAGCAGTCAATCAGCCCCAGCATTTT
CATAGRAVNQPQHF
>TRBV7-2|few|TRBD2|TRBJ2-1
TGTGCCAGCAGCCTCAGACTAGCGGGAGCCCAGTGGCAGTTCTTC
CASSLRLAGAQWQFF
>TRBV12-3/TRBV12-4|.|TRBD1|TRBJ1-1
TGTGCCAGCGCTTGGGACAGGGGAACTGAAGCTTTCTTT
CASAWDRGTEAFF
>TRBV4-3|few|.|TRBJ2-1
TGCGCCAGCAGCCAAGTTGGCGAGGGAGGCTACAATGAGCAGTTCTTC
CASSQVGEGGYNEQFF
>TRBV29-1|.|TRBD2|TRBJ2-7
TGCAGCGTTTCCCCTCGGGGCGGGAGTTCCTACGAGCAGTACTTC
CSVSPRGGSSYEQYF
>TRBV2|many|.|TRBJ2-7
TGTGCCAGCAGTAATAGGGGCTTTGGCGAGCAGTACTTC
CASSNRGFGEQYF
>TRBV27|.|TRBD2|TRBJ2-1
TGTGCCAGCAGTTTCGCTAGCGGAAACAATGAGCAGTTCTTC
CASSFASGNNEQFF
>TRBV12-3/TRBV12-4|many|.|TRBJ1-1
TGTGCCAGCAGTCCAGGACAGCTACTCCCTGAAGCTTTCTTT
CASSPGQLLPEAFF
>TRBV20-1|many|.|TRBJ1-2
TGCAGTGCAAGTCTGGGGGACGGGTATGGCTACACCTTC
CSASLGDGYGYTF
>TRBV20-1|few|TRBD1|TRBJ2-7
TGCAGTGCTAGACCGACCGGACAGGGAGACGAGCAGTACTTC
CSARPTGQGDEQYF
>TRBV6-5|few|TRBD1|TRBJ1-6
TGTGCCAGCAGTTGGGACAGGGAGTATTCACCCCTCCACTTT
CASSWDREYSPLHF
>TRBV5-8|.|TRBD1|TRBJ1-1
TGTGCCAACCTTCCCGGAACAGGGGGCGCGAGCCCTGAAGCTTTCTTT
CANLPGTGGASPEAFF
>TRBV28|few|TRBD1|TRBJ1-5
TGTGCCAGCAGTTTGGCGACAGGGAGGAGTCAGCCCCAGCATTTT
CASSLATGRSQPQHF